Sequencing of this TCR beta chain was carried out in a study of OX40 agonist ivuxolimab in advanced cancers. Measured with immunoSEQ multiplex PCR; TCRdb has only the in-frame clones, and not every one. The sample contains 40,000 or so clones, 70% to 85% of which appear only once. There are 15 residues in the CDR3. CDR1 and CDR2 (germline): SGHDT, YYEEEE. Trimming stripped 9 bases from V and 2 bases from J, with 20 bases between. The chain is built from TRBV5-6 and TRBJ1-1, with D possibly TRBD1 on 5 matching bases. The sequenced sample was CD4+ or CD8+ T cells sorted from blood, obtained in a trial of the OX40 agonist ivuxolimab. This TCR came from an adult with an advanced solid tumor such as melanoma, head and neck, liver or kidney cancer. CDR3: CATIPRAGSNTEAFF. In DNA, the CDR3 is TGTGCCACCATTCCCAGGGCCGGGAGTAACACTGAAGCTTTCTTT.